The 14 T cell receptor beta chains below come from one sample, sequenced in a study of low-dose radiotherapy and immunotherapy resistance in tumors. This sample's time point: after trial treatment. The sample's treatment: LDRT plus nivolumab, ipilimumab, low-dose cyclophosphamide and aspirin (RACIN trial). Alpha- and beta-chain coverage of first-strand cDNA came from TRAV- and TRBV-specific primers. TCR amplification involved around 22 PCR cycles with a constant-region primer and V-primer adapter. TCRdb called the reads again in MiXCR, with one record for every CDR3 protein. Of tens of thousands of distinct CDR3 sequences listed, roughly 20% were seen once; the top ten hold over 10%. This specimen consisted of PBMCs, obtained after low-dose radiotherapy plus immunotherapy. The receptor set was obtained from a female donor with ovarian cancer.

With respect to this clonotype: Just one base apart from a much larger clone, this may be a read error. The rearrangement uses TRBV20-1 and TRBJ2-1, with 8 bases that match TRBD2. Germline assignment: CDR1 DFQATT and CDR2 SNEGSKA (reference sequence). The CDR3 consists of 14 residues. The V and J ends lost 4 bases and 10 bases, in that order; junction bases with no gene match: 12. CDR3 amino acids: CSATAGANTYEQFF. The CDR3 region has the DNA TGCAGTGCTACAGCGGGAGCTAACACCTACGAGCAGTTCTTC.

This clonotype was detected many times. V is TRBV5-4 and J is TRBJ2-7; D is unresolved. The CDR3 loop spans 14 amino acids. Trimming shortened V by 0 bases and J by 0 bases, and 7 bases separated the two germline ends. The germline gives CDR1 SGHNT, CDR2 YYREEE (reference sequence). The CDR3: CASSLDPSSYEQYF. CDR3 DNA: TGTGCCAGCAGCTTGGATCCTAGCTCCTACGAGCAGTACTTC.

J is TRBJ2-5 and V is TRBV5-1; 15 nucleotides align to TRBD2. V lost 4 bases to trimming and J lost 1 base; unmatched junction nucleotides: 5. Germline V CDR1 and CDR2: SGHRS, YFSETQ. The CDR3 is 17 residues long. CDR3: CASSPGLAGGLQETQYF. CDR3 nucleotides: TGCGCCAGCAGCCCGGGACTAGCGGGAGGCCTCCAAGAGACCCAGTACTTC.

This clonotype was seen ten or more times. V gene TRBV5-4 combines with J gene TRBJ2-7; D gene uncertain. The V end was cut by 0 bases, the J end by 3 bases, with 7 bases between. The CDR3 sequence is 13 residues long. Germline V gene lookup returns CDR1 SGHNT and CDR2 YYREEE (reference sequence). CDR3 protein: CASSLEMGYEQYF. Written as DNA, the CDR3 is TGTGCCAGCAGCTTGGAGATGGGCTACGAGCAGTACTTC.

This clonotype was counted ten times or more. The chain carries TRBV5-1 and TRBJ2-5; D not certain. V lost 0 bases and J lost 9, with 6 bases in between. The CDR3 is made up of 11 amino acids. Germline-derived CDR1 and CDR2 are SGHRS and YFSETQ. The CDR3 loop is CASSLGEAQYF. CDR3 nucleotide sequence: TGCGCCAGCAGCTTGGGCGAAGCCCAGTACTTC.

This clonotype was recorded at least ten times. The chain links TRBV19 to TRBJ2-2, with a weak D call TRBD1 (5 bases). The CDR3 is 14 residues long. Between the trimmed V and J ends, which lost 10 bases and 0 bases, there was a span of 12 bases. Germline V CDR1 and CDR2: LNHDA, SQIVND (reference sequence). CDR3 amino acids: CATATAANTGELFF. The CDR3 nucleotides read TGTGCCACCGCGACAGCCGCGAACACCGGGGAGCTGTTTTTT.

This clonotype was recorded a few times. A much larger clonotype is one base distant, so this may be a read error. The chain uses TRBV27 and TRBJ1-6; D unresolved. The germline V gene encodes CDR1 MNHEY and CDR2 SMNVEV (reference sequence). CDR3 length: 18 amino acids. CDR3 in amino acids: CASGLSLTASSYNSPLHF. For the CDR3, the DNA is TGTGCCAGCGGTTTATCGCTCACCGCTAGCTCCTATAATTCACCCCTCCACTTT.

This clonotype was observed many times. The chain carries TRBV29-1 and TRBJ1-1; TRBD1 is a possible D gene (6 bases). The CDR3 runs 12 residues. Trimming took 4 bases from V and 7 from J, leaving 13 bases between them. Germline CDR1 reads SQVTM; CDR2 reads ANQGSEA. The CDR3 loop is CSVVPGQGEAFF. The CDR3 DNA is TGCAGCGTTGTTCCGGGACAAGGTGAAGCTTTCTTT.

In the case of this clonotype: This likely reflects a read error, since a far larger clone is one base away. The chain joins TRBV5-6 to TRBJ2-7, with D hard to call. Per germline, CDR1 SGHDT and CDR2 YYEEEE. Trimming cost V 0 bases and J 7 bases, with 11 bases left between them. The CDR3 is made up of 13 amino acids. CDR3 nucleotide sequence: TGTGCCAGCAGCTTGGCGGGCCAACGGGAGCAGTACTTC. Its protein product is CASSLAGQREQYF.

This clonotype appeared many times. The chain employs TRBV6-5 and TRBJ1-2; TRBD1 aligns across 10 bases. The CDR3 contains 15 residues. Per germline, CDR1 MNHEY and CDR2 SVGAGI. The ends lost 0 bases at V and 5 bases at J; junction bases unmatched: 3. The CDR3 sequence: CASSYSGQGDYGYTF. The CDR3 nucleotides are TGTGCCAGCAGTTACTCAGGACAGGGGGATTATGGCTACACCTTC.

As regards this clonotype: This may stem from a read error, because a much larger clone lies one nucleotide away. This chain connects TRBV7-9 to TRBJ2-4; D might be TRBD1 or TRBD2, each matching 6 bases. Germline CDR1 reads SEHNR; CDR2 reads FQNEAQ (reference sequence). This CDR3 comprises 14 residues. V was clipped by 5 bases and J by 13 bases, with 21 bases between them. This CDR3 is CASSLSGGNNEQYF. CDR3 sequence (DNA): TGTGCCAGCAGCCTTTCCGGGGGCAACAATGAGCAGTACTTC.

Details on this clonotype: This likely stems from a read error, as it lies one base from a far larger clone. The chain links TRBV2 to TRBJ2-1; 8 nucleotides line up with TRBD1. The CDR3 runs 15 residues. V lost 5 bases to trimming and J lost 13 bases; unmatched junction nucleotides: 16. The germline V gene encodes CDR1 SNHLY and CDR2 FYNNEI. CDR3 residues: CASSSGTGGEETQFF. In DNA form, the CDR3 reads TGTGCCAGCAGTTCCGGGACAGGTGGGGAAGAGACCCAGTTCTTC. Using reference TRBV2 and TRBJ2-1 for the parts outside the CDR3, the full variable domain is EPEVTQTPSHQVTQMGQEVILRCVPISNHLYFYWYRQILGQKVEFLVSFYNNEISEKSEIFDDQFSVERPDGSNFTLKIRSTKLEDSAMYFCASSSGTGGEETQFFGPGTRLTVL.

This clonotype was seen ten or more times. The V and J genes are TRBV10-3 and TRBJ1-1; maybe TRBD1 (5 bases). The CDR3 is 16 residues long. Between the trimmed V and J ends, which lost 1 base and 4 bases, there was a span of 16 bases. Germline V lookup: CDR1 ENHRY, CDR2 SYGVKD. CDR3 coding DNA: TGTGCCATCAGTGAGTTGGCGGGGGGGTCGGCCACTGAAGCTTTCTTT. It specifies CAISELAGGSATEAFF.

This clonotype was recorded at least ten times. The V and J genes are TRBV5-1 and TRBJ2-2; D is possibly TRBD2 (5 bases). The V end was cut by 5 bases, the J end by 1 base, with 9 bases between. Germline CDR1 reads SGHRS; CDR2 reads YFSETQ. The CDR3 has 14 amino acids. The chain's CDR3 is CASRSGGNTGELFF. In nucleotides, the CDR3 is TGCGCCAGCAGGTCAGGAGGGAACACCGGGGAGCTGTTTTTT.